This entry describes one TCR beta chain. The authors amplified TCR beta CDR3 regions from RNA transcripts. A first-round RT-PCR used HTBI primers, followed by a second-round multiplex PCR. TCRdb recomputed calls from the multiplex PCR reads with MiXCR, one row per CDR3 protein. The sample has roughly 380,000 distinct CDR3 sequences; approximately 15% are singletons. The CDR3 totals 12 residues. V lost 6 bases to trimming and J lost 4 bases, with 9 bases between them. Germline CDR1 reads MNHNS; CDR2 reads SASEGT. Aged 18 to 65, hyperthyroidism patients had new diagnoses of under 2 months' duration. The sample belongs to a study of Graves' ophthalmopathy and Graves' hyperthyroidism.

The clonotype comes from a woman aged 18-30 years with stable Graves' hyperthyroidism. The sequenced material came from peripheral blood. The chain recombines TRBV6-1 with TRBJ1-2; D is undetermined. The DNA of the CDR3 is TGTGCCAGCAGGCGCGACGTCTATGGCTACACCTTC. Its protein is CASRRDVYGYTF.